The table lists the clone carrying this T cell receptor (beta chain) with a count of one. This sample is part of a study of human thymus T cells. TCRdb's table, derived via immunoSEQ multiplex PCR, lists solely in-frame clones and lacks some. Among 120,000 or so clones listed, more than 90% were seen once. V shed 0 bases and J 3 bases; nucleotides not matched to a gene: 8. In germline, CDR1 is LGHNA, CDR2 YSLEER. This CDR3 region has 17 residues. From resections taken during corrective heart surgery, the thymus tissue was obtained. Immunologically healthy infants in Finland undergoing congenital heart defect surgery were the donors.

The chain combines TRBV4-3 with TRBJ2-1; 7 bases agree with TRBD1. The sequencing input was thymus tissue. The sequence was collected from a boy under three years old with a congenital heart defect but otherwise immunologically healthy. In DNA, the CDR3 is TGCGCCAGCAGCCAAGATGCCGTAAACAGGGGCTACAATGAGCAGTTCTTC. This translates into CASSQDAVNRGYNEQFF.